The clone carrying this T cell receptor beta chain occurred many times. What it binds is not known. This entry belongs to a study of CD8 T cells in ankylosing spondylitis. CDR1 and CDR2 from the germline V gene are KGHSH and LQKENI. This CDR3 has 15 residues. V was shortened by 5 bases and J by 4 bases, with 17 bases between the two germline ends. Each CDR3 protein is one row after TCRdb ran MiXCR on the 5' RACE reads. The table has 180,000 or so distinct CDR3 sequences, around a tenth seen once; the top ten hold about 28%. Study-wide points: Clones linked to disease were reported to show significant enrichment in matched ankylosing spondylitis synovial fluid. A TCR beta motif of fewer than 10 highly homologous variants seemed to mark ankylosing spondylitis blood.

The source of this sequence is a male donor with ankylosing spondylitis or in good health (not recorded which). The source material was blood, either unsorted or a sorted T cell fraction (not recorded which). The rearrangement links TRBV18 to TRBJ1-1; tentatively, D is TRBD1 (6 bases). The CDR3 loop is CASSTQQGRGTEAFF. In DNA, the CDR3 is TGTGCCAGCTCAACTCAACAGGGAAGGGGCACTGAAGCTTTCTTT.